This T cell receptor (beta chain) is drawn from a study of cytotoxic CD8 clonotypes in ibrutinib-treated CLL. Study information: 11 relapsed/refractory, more than 14 treatment-naive; around 18 IGHV unmutated.

The CDR3 length is 15 residues. CDR1 is KGHSH, CDR2 LQKENI, per germline. V shed 0 bases and J shed 7 bases, with 15 bases lying between them. The assay was immunoSEQ multiplex PCR, and TCRdb's table has in-frame clones only and misses some. The repertoire consists of tens of thousands of clones, with less than 70% occurring once and the leading ten covering roughly 13%. General study results and limits: Under treatment, the uncommon public clonotypes either contracted or remained stable.

A word on this clone: Its antigen is not identified.

The chain links TRBV18 to TRBJ2-5; tentatively, D is TRBD1 (7 bases). Specimen: PBMCs, collected after 12 months of ibrutinib treatment. The receptor's source is a human donor with chronic lymphocytic leukemia. CDR3 sequence (DNA): TGTGCCAGCTCACCACCGCCGGAGGGGGCTGGGACCCAGTACTTC. Residues: CASSPPPEGAGTQYF.